The entry below describes one T cell receptor beta chain. The data were produced by immunoSEQ multiplex PCR, yet TCRdb's version contains in-frame clones alone and is incomplete. The table records about 41,000 clones, 76% of them present only once. With 2 bases removed from V and 0 bases from J, the gap between germline ends came to 13 bases. Germline V gene lookup returns CDR1 MGHRA and CDR2 YSYEKL. The CDR3 runs 16 residues. The data are from a study of memory CD4+ T cells and cytomegalovirus serostatus. At the level of the study: Healthy Belgian adult donors included roughly ten CMV-positive and some 23 CMV-negative people.

Single viable CD3+CD4+CD8-CD45RO+ cells were sorted as the memory CD4+ T cells. The specimen sequenced was memory CD4+ T cells from blood. The receptor was isolated from an adult in good health and CMV-seronegative. The V and J genes are TRBV4-1 and TRBJ1-2; a weak D match, TRBD1 (5 bases). The DNA for the CDR3 is TGCGCCAGCAGCCAACTGCGGGGGGAAGCTAACTATGGCTACACCTTC. It specifies CASSQLRGEANYGYTF.